This TCR beta chain derives from a study of blood T cell repertoires in COVID-19. The wider study: The study drew acute and convalescent COVID-19 samples from the United States, Italy and Spain. PBMCs, B-cell-depleted T cells, or T cells provided the cDNA or gDNA that made up the material.

CDR3 length: 17 residues. The germline V and J ends were trimmed by 2 bases and 5 bases, with 20 bases remaining between them. Looked up from germline, CDR1 is SGHVS and CDR2 is FQNEAQ. Original handling: Amplification with reference gene primers provided the estimates of nucleated cell counts. Sequencing used immunoSEQ multiplex PCR; TCRdb keeps in-frame clones, though not all of them. V and J calls and clone size are as listed in that table; D and trimming were resolved from the DNA. The sample lists just under 150,000 clones, approximately 80% occurring once. The sample was peripheral blood. The chain carries TRBV7-8 and TRBJ2-3, with D possibly matching TRBD2 (6 bases). The clonotype was recovered from a human donor in a cohort sampled during active COVID-19. This CDR3 is CASSLPGVAANGDTQYF. The CDR3 bases are TGTGCCAGCAGCTTACCCGGTGTAGCGGCCAATGGAGATACGCAGTATTTT.